The rows below give T cell receptor beta chains drawn from one sample of a study of T cell responses to AZD1222 COVID-19 vaccine. This table comes from immunoSEQ multiplex PCR, and its TCRdb copy is limited to in-frame clones, with some not included. The table includes roughly 120,000 clones, under 90% detected once. The sample consisted of peripheral blood, taken on day 0 of AZD1222 vaccination. These receptors were collected from an adult in good health. The CDR3 runs from the conserved cysteine through the conserved F or W.

TRBV28	TRBJ2-5	CASSYPPLHRDNQETQYF
TRBV6-5	TRBJ2-7	CASSTGYYEQYF
TRBV30	TRBJ2-7	CAWTPAALPYEQYF
TRBV7-9	TRBJ1-4	CASSQGEKLFF
TRBV18	TRBJ2-5	CASSPPSKSNSQETQYF
TRBV2	TRBJ2-7	CASSVFRGNEQYF
TRBV2	TRBJ2-3	CASSEARGLAGIAQYF
TRBV5-6	TRBJ1-5	CASSAQNQPQHF
TRBV5-1	TRBJ2-1	CASSATVNEQFF
TRBV2	TRBJ2-7	CASVEGKYYEQYF
TRBV7-2	TRBJ2-3	CASSPGQNTDTQYF
TRBV11-2	TRBJ1-2	CASTDEYRNYGYTF